This entry features one TCR beta chain sequence. This sample is part of a study of T cell changes during pregnancy in multiple sclerosis. This table comes from immunoSEQ multiplex PCR, and its TCRdb copy is limited to in-frame clones, with some not included. The data show about 77,000 clones, more than 85% seen once. The CDR3 contains 18 residues. Trimming shortened V by 2 bases and J by 5 bases, and 21 bases separated the two germline ends. Germline CDR1 is MRHNA and CDR2 is SNTAGT. The sequence came from a female donor in good health, enrolled as a control in a pregnancy study. This sequence joins TRBV6-4 and TRBJ2-2; D possibly corresponds to TRBD2 (6 bases). Sample: peripheral blood, taken after pregnancy. The CDR3 region has the DNA TGTGCCAGCAGTGACGAGATAGAAGACGGGAGTAAGACCGGGGAGCTGTTTTTT. Its protein product is CASSDEIEDGSKTGELFF.